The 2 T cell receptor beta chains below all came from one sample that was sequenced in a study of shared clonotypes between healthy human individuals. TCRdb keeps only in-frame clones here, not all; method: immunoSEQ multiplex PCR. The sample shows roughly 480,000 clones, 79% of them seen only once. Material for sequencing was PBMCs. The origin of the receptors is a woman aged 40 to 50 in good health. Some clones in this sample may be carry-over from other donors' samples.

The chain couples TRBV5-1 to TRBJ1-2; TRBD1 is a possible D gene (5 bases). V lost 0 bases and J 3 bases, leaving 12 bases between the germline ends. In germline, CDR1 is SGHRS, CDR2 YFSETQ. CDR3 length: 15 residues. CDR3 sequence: CASSLAPGQDYGYTF. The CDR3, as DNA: TGCGCCAGCAGCTTGGCGCCAGGGCAGGACTATGGCTACACCTTC. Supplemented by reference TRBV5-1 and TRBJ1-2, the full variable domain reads KAGVTQTPRYLIKTRGQQVTLSCSPISGHRSVSWYQQTPGQGLQFLFEYFSETQRNKGNFPGRFSGRQFSNSRSEMNVSTLELGDSALYLCASSLAPGQDYGYTFGSGTRLTVV.

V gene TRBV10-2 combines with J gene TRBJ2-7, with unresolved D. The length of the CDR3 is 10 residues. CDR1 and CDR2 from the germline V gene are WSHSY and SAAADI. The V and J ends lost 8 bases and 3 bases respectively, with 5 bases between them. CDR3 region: CASGDYEQYF. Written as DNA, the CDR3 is TGCGCCAGCGGGGACTACGAGCAGTACTTC.